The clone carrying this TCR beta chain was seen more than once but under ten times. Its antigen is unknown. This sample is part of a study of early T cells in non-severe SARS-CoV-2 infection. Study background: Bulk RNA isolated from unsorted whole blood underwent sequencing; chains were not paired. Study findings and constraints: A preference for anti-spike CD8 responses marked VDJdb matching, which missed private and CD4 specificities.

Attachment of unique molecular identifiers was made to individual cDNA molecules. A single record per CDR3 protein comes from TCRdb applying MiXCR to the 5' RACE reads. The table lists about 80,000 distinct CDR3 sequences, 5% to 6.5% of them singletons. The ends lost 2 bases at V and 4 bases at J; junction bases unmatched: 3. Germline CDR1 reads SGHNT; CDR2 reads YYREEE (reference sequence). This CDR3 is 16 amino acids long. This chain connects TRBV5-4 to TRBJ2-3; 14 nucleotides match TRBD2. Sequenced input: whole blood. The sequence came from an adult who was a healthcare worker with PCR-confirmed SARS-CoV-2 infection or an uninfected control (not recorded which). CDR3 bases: TGTGCCAGCAGCTTTCGACTAGCGGGGGGGCCAGATACGCAGTATTTT. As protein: CASSFRLAGGPDTQYF.